Each of the 15 T cell receptor beta chains below was sequenced from the same sample in a study of blood T cell repertoires in COVID-19. Clones were sequenced by immunoSEQ multiplex PCR, and TCRdb holds only the in-frame ones, with some missing. The repertoire holds about 82,000 clones, with just under 80% as singletons. Sequencing was carried out using peripheral blood. These receptors originate from a man between 60 and 70 years old with COVID-19, enrolled during active disease.

The chain uses TRBV5-6 and TRBJ2-7; 10 positions match TRBD1. The CDR3 contains 15 residues. Trimming took 5 bases from V and 6 from J; bases not matched to a gene: 11. Germline V gives CDR1 SGHDT, CDR2 YYEEEE. This CDR3 reads CASSYYGTGDREQYF. In DNA, the CDR3 is TGTGCCAGCAGTTACTACGGGACAGGGGATCGCGAGCAGTACTTC.

DNA of the CDR3: TGTGCCAGCAGCTTAGGCTGGCATCAGCCCCAGCATTTT. Protein: CASSLGWHQPQHF. The chain combines TRBV7-9 with TRBJ1-5, with no clear D. The length of the CDR3 is 13 residues. Germline-derived CDR1 and CDR2 are SEHNR and FQNEAQ (reference sequence). The V end was cut by 1 base, the J end by 5 bases, with 6 bases between.

The chain is built from TRBV6-1 and TRBJ1-1; D remains ambiguous. CDR1 and CDR2 (germline): MNHNS, SASEGT. Trimming removed 3 bases at V and 1 base at J, with 12 bases between. The CDR3 loop spans 15 amino acids. CDR3: CASSEGPKRNTEAFF. The CDR3 region has the DNA TGTGCCAGCAGTGAGGGCCCTAAACGGAACACTGAAGCTTTCTTT.

The chain recombines TRBV6-5 with TRBJ2-1, with TRBD2 as a possible D gene (6 bases). The ends were cut back, 2 bases at V and 4 bases at J, with 15 bases in the middle. The germline gives CDR1 MNHEY, CDR2 SVGAGI. The CDR3 has 16 amino acids. The CDR3 here is CASSYAPSVNYNEQFF. As DNA, the CDR3 is TGTGCCAGCAGTTACGCGCCTAGCGTGAATTACAATGAGCAGTTCTTC.

This clone was picked up one time. The chain couples TRBV19 to TRBJ2-7; 12 bases align to TRBD1. Germline trimming cut 4 bases from V and 3 bases from J; bases unmatched to any gene: 7. CDR1 is LNHDA, CDR2 SQIVND, per germline (reference sequence). This CDR3 region has 16 residues. CDR3 sequence (DNA): TGTGCCAGTAGTAACCCGGGACAGGGGGCCGGCTACGAGCAGTACTTC. Its protein product is CASSNPGQGAGYEQYF. Full variable domain (rest looked up from reference TRBV19 and TRBJ2-7): DGGITQSPKYLFRKEGQNVTLSCEQNLNHDAMYWYRQDPGQGLRLIYYSQIVNDFQKGDIAEGYSVSREKKESFPLTVTSAQKNPTAFYLCASSNPGQGAGYEQYFGPGTRLTVT.

This chain joins TRBV7-3 and TRBJ2-2, with 9 bases identical to TRBD1. Germline CDR1 SGHTA, CDR2 FQGTGA. With 5 bases clipped from V and 4 bases from J, the junction kept 8 bases outside the gene matches. The CDR3 is made up of 16 amino acids. In nucleotides, the CDR3 is TGTGCCAGCAGCCACCTGGGACAGGGATTCACCGGGGAGCTGTTTTTT. Translating it yields CASSHLGQGFTGELFF.

The genes are TRBV27 and TRBJ2-6; tentative D call: TRBD1 (6 bases). The CDR3 extends over 15 amino acids. CDR1 and CDR2 (germline): MNHEY, SMNVEV (reference sequence). V was shortened by 5 bases and J by 2 bases, with 10 bases between the two germline ends. CDR3 coding DNA: TGTGCCAGCAGTGTCGCAGGGGCTGGGGCCAACGTCCTGACTTTC. It translates to CASSVAGAGANVLTF.

This chain joins TRBV6-5 and TRBJ2-2; 11 bases align to TRBD2. CDR1 MNHEY and CDR2 SVGAGI come from the germline V gene. V lost 4 bases to trimming and J lost 5 bases; unmatched junction nucleotides: 6. CDR3 length: 16 residues. The chain's CDR3 is CASSWGLAAGTGELFF. Here the CDR3 DNA reads TGTGCCAGCAGTTGGGGACTAGCGGCTGGAACCGGGGAGCTGTTTTTT.

This rearrangement joins TRBV14 to TRBJ1-1; a weak D match, TRBD1 (5 bases). The CDR3 is 16 residues long. CDR1 and CDR2 (germline): SGHDN, FVKESK. The V end lost 0 bases, the J end lost 5 bases, and 16 bases lay between the germline ends. CDR3 DNA: TGTGCCAGCAGCCAAGATAAGCGGGGGAGTGGGACTGAAGCTTTCTTT. Its protein product is CASSQDKRGSGTEAFF.

The table lists this clone with a count of one. The V call is TRBV27, the J call TRBJ1-6, with D perhaps TRBD1 (5 bases). This CDR3 spans 15 amino acids. Between the trimmed V and J ends, which lost 7 bases and 3 bases, there was a span of 13 bases. Germline V gene data show CDR1 as MNHEY and CDR2 as SMNVEV (reference sequence). This CDR3 reads CASMPGVRYNSPLHF. The CDR3 DNA reads TGTGCCAGCATGCCGGGGGTCCGCTATAATTCACCCCTCCACTTT.

CDR3 bases: TGTGCCAGCAGTCCCGACAGGGAGAACATTCAGTACTTC. It encodes CASSPDRENIQYF. V usage is TRBV2 and J usage is TRBJ2-4, with TRBD1 identical over 7 bases. Trimming at V came to 5 bases and at J to 7 bases, leaving 5 bases not matched to a gene. The CDR3 covers 13 residues. Looked up from germline, CDR1 is SNHLY and CDR2 is FYNNEI.

In this sample, this clone turned up once. The chain carries TRBV7-2 and TRBJ1-4; TRBD1 matches at 9 bases. The CDR3 contains 15 residues. Germline V gives CDR1 SGHTA, CDR2 FQGNSA. With 3 bases clipped from V and 8 bases from J, the junction kept 7 bases outside the gene matches. CDR3 nucleotides: TGTGCCAGCAGCTTTGAGGGACAGGGAGAGGAAAAACTGTTTTTT. It yields the protein CASSFEGQGEEKLFF.

The chain couples TRBV14 to TRBJ1-1; perhaps TRBD1 as D (6 bases). Deletions cut 0 bases from V and 10 bases from J, with 15 bases between. The CDR3 is 14 amino acids. The germline gives CDR1 SGHDN, CDR2 FVKESK. The CDR3 DNA follows: TGTGCCAGCAGCCAAGAGGCGCGGGGGGCCGGAGCTTTCTTT. It yields the protein CASSQEARGAGAFF.

This clone was observed a handful of times. The chain combines TRBV7-3 with TRBJ1-2; D is perhaps TRBD1 (6 bases). This CDR3 region has 13 residues. V lost 3 bases, J lost 6 bases, and 11 bases lay in between. CDR1 SGHTA and CDR2 FQGTGA come from the germline V gene. CDR3: CASSFGGRDGYTF. As DNA, the CDR3 is TGTGCCAGCAGCTTTGGGGGCAGGGATGGCTACACCTTC.

The CDR3 bases are TGTGCCAGCAGCGTAGGGGCCCGCGGGGGTAGAAGCTCCTACGAGCAGTACTTC. Amino acid sequence: CASSVGARGGRSSYEQYF. The chain combines TRBV9 with TRBJ2-7, with 7 bases lining up with TRBD2. Losses at the gene ends were 0 bases for V and 0 bases for J; bases not matched to a gene: 12. CDR1 and CDR2 (germline): SGDLS, YYNGEE. This CDR3 spans 18 amino acids.